Reported below is one T cell receptor beta chain. Its specificity is not known. Amplification used 60 Vbeta primers and 13 Jbeta primers. Here immunoSEQ multiplex PCR was the method, and the copy in TCRdb shows in-frame clones only, minus some. Seen here are 150,000 or so clones, almost 80% observed once, and the top ten hold over 0.6%. This entry comes from a study of cytomegalovirus exposure and HLA in healthy donors. General study points: Some segments of the V type, notably TRBV6-2 and TRBV6-3, were excluded as indistinguishable. Evidence from a later analysis indicated that most CMV-associated TCR beta chains looked HLA-restricted.

The CDR3 sequence is 16 residues long. V lost 4 bases, J lost 2 bases, and 16 bases lay in between. Germline CDR1 SGHRS, CDR2 YFSETQ. Sequencing used PBMCs. The TCR comes from a male donor in good health and CMV-seronegative. The J gene is TRBJ2-4, the V gene TRBV5-1; D possibly corresponds to TRBD2 (7 bases). This CDR3 is CASSPNGGLSKNIQYF. For the CDR3, the DNA is TGCGCCAGCAGCCCCAACGGGGGGCTGTCCAAAAACATTCAGTACTTC.